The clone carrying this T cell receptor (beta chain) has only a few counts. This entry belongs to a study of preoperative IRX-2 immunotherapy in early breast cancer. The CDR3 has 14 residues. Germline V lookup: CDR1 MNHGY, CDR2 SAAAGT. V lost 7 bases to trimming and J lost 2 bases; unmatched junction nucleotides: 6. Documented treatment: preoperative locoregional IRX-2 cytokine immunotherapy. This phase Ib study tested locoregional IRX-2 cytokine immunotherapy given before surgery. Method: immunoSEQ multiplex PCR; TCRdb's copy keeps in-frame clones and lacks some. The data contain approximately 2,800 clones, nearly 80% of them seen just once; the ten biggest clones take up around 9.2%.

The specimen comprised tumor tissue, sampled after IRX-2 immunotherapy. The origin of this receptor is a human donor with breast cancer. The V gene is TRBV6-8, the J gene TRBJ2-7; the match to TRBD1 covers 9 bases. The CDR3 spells CASNPTGGPYEQYF. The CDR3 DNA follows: TGTGCCAGCAATCCGACAGGGGGACCCTACGAGCAGTACTTC.